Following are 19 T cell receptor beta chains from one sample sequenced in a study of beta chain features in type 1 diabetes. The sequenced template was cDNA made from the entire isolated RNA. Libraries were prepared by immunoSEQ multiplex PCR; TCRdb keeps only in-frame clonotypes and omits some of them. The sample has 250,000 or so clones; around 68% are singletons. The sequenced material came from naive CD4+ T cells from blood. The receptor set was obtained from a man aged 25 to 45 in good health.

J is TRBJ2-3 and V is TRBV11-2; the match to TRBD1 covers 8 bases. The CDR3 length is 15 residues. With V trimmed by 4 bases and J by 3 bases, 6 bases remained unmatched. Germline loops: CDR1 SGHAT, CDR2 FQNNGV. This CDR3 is CASSSWTGRTDTQYF. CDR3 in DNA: TGTGCCAGCAGCTCTTGGACAGGGAGGACAGATACGCAGTATTTT.

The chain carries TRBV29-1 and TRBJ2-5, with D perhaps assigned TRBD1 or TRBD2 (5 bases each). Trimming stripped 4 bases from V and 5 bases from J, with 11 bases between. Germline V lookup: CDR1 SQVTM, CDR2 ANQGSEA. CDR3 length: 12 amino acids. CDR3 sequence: CSVGGGLETQYF. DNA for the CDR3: TGCAGCGTTGGTGGGGGTCTGGAGACCCAGTACTTC.

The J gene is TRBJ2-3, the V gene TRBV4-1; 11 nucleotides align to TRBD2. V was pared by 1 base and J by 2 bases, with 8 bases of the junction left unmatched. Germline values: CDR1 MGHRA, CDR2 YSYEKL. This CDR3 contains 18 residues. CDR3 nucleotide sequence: TGCGCCAGCAGCCAAGGTCGACTAGCGGGGACGATCACAGATACGCAGTATTTT. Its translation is CASSQGRLAGTITDTQYF.

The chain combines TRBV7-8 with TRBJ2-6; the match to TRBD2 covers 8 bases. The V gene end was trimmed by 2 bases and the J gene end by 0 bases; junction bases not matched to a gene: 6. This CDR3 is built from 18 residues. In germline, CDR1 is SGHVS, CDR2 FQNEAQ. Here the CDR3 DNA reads TGTGCCAGCAGCTTACCACCCAGCGGGAGCTCTGGGGCCAACGTCCTGACTTTC. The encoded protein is CASSLPPSGSSGANVLTF.

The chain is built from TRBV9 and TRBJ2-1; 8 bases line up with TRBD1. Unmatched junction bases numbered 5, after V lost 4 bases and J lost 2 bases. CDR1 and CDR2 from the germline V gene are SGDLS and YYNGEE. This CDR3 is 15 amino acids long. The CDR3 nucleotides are TGTGCCAGCAGCCCTGGGACAGGAGCCTACAATGAGCAGTTCTTC. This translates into CASSPGTGAYNEQFF. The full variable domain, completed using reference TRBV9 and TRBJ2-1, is DSGVTQTPKHLITATGQRVTLRCSPRSGDLSVYWYQQSLDQGLQFLIQYYNGEERAKGNILERFSAQQFPDLHSELNLSSLELGDSALYFCASSPGTGAYNEQFFGPGTRLTVL.

The CDR3 region is CASTRDQSYEQYF. The CDR3 region has the DNA TGTGCCAGCACGCGGGACCAGTCCTACGAGCAGTACTTC. The V and J genes are TRBV2 and TRBJ2-7, with D tentatively TRBD2 (6 bases). Germline CDR1 SNHLY, CDR2 FYNNEI. The length of the CDR3 is 13 residues. V was shortened by 7 bases and J by 1 base, with 11 bases between the two germline ends. Full variable domain (remainder filled in from reference TRBV2 and TRBJ2-7): EPEVTQTPSHQVTQMGQEVILRCVPISNHLYFYWYRQILGQKVEFLVSFYNNEISEKSEIFDDQFSVERPDGSNFTLKIRSTKLEDSAMYFCASTRDQSYEQYFGPGTRLTVT.

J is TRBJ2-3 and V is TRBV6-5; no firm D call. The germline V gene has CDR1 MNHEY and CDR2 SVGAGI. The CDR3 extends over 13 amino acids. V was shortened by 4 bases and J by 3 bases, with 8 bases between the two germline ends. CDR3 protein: CASSSEGTDTQYF. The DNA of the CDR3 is TGTGCCAGCAGTTCTGAAGGAACAGATACGCAGTATTTT.

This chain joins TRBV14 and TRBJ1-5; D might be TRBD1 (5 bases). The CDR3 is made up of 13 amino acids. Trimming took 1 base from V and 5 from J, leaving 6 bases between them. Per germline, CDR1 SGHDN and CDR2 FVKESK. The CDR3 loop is CASSQGRDQPQHF. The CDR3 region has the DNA TGTGCCAGCAGCCAAGGCAGGGATCAGCCCCAGCATTTT.

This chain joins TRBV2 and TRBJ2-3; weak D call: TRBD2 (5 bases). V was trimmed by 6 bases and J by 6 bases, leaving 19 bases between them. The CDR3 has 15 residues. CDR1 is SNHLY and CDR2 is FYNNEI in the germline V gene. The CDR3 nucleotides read TGTGCCAGCAGGTCCAGACTAAAAAAAGGGGATACGCAGTATTTT. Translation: CASRSRLKKGDTQYF.

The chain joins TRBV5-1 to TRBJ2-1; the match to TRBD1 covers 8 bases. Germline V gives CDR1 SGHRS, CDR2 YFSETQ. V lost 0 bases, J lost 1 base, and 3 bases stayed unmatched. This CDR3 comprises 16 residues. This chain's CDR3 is CASSLEGQDSYNEQFF. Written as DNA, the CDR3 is TGCGCCAGCAGCTTGGAGGGACAGGATTCCTACAATGAGCAGTTCTTC.

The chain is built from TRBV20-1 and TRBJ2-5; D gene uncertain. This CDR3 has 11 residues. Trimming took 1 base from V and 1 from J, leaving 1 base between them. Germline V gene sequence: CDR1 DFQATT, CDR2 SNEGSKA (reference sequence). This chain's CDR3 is CSARVQETQYF. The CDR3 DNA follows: TGCAGTGCTAGAGTCCAAGAGACCCAGTACTTC.

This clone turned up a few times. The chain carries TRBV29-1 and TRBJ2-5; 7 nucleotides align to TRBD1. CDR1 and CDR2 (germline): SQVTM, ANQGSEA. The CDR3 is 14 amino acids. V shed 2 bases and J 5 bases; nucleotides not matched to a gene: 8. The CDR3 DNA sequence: TGCAGCGTTGAAAAGGGGGCCTCGGGGGAGACCCAGTACTTC. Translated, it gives CSVEKGASGETQYF. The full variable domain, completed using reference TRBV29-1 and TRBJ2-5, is SAVISQKPSRDICQRGTSLTIQCQVDSQVTMMFWYRQQPGQSLTLIATANQGSEATYESGFVIDKFPISRPNLTFSTLTVSNMSPEDSSIYLCSVEKGASGETQYFGPGTRLLVL.

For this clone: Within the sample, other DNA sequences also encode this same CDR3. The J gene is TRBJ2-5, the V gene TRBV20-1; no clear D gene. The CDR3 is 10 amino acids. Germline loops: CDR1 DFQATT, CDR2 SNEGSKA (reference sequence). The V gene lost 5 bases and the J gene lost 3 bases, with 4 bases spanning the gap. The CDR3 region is CSAHKETQYF. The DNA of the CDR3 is TGCAGTGCTCACAAAGAGACCCAGTACTTC.

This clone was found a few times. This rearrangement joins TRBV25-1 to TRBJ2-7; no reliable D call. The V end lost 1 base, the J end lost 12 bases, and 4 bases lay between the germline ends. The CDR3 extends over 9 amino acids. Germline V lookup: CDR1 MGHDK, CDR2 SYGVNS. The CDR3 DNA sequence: TGTGCCAGCAGTGAATCCCCGTACTTC. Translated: CASSESPYF.

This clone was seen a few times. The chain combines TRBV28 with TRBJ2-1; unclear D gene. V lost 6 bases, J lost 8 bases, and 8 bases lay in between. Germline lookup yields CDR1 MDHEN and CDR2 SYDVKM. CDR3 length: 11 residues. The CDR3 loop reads CASRVRDEQFF. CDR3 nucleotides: TGTGCCAGCAGGGTCCGGGATGAGCAGTTCTTC.

The CDR3 sequence is CASSQGAGNTIYF. The CDR3 DNA is TGTGCCAGCAGTCAGGGTGCCGGAAACACCATATATTTT. V usage is TRBV2 and J usage is TRBJ1-3, with a possible D match to TRBD1 (5 bases). The length of the CDR3 is 13 residues. Germline CDR1 is SNHLY and CDR2 is FYNNEI. Trimming removed 5 bases from V and 4 bases from J, with 9 bases in between.

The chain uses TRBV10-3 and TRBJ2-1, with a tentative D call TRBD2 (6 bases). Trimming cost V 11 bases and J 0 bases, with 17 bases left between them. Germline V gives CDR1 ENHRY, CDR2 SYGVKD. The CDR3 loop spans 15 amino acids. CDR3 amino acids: CAVGVAVGSYNEQFF. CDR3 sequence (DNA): TGTGCCGTCGGGGTAGCGGTGGGCTCCTACAATGAGCAGTTCTTC.

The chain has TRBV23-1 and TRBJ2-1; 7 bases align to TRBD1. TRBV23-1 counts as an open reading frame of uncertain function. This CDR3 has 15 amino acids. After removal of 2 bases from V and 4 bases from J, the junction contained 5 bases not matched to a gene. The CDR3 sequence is CASSQGDRDYNEQFF. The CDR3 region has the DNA TGCGCCAGCAGTCAAGGTGACAGGGATTACAATGAGCAGTTCTTC.

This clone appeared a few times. The CDR3 DNA follows: TGTGCCTGGGCGCGGCCGGACAGGTCGAACACTGAAGCTTTCTTT. It is translated as CAWARPDRSNTEAFF. The chain employs TRBV30 and TRBJ1-1; TRBD1 aligns across 7 bases. Germline V gene lookup returns CDR1 GTSNPN and CDR2 SVGIG (reference sequence). The CDR3 is 15 residues long. Germline trimming cut 5 bases from V and 1 base from J; bases unmatched to any gene: 10.